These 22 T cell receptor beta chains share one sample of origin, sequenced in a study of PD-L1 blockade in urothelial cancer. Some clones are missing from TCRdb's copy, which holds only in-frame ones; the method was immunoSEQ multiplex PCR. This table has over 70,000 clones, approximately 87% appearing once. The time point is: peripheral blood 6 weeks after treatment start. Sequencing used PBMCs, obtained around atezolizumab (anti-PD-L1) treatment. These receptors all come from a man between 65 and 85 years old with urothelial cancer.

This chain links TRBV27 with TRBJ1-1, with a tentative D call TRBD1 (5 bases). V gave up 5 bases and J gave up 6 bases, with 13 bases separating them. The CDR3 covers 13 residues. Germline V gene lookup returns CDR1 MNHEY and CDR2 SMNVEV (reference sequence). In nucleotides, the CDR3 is TGTGCCAGCAGTCCTGGAGTAGGGGCTGAAGCTTTCTTT. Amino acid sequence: CASSPGVGAEAFF.

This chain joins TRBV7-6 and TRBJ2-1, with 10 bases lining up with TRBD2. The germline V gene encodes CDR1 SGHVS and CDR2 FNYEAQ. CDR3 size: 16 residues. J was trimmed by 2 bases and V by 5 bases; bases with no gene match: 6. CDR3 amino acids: CASSVTSGETYNEQFF. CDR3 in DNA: TGTGCCAGCAGCGTAACTAGCGGGGAGACCTACAATGAGCAGTTCTTC.

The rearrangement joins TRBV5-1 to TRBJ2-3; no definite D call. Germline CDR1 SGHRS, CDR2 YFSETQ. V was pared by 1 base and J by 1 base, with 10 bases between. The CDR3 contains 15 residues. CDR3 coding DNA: TGCGCCAGCAGCTTGTCCAGCGCTGGCACAGATACGCAGTATTTT. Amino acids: CASSLSSAGTDTQYF. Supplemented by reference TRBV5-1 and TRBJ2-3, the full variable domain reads KAGVTQTPRYLIKTRGQQVTLSCSPISGHRSVSWYQQTPGQGLQFLFEYFSETQRNKGNFPGRFSGRQFSNSRSEMNVSTLELGDSALYLCASSLSSAGTDTQYFGPGTRLTVL.

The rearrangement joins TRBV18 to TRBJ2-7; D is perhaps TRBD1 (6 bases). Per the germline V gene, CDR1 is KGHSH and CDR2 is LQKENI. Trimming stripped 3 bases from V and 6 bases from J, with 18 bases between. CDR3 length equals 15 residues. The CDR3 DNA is TGTGCCAGCTCACCGCGACAGGCCCCTCCAGGCGAGCAGTACTTC. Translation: CASSPRQAPPGEQYF.

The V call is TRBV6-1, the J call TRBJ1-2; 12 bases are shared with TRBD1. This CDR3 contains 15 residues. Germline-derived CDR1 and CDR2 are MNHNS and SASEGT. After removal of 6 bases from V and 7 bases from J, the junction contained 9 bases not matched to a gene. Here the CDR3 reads CASRSGTGGEGGYTF. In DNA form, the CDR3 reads TGTGCCAGCAGGTCCGGGACAGGGGGCGAGGGTGGCTACACCTTC.

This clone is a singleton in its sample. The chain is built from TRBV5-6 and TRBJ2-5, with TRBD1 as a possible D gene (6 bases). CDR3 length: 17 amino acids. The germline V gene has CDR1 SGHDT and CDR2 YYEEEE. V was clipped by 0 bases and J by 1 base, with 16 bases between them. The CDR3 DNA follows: TGTGCCAGCAGCTTGGTGTCCGGGAAGGGGGTCCAAGAGACCCAGTACTTC. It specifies CASSLVSGKGVQETQYF.

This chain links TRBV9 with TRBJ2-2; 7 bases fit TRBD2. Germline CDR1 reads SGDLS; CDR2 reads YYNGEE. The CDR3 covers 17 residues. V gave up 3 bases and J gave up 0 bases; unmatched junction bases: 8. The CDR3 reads CASSAGTNFANTGELFF. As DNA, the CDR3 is TGTGCCAGCAGCGCCGGGACTAACTTCGCGAACACCGGGGAGCTGTTTTTT.

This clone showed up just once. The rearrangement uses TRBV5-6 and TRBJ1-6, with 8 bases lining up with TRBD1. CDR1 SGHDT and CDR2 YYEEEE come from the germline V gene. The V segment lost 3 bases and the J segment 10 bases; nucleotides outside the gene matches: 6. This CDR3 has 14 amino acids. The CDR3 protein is CASSWGQVRSPLHF. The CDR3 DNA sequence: TGTGCCAGCAGCTGGGGACAGGTACGGTCACCCCTCCACTTT.

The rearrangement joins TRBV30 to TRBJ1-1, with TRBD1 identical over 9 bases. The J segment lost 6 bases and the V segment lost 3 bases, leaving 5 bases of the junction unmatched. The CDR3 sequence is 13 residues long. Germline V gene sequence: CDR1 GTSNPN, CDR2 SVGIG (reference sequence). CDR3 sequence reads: CAWSRGTGPEAFF. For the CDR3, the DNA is TGTGCCTGGAGCCGAGGGACAGGGCCTGAAGCTTTCTTT.

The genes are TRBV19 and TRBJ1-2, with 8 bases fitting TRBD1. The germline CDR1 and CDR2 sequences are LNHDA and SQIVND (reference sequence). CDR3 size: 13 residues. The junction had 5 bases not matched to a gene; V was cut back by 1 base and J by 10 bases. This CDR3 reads CASSIAGQGLYTF. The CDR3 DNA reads TGTGCCAGTAGTATAGCAGGACAGGGACTCTACACCTTC.

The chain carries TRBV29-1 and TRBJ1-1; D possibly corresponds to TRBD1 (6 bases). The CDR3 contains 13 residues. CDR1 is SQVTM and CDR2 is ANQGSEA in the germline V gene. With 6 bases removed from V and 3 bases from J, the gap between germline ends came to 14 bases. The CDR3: CSVGDNRDTEAFF. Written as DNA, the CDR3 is TGCAGCGTCGGGGACAATAGGGACACTGAAGCTTTCTTT.

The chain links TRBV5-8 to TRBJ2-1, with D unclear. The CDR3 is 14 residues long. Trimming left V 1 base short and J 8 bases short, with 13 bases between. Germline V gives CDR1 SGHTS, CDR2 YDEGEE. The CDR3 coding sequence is TGTGCCAGCAGCTTGTTGGGCGTATTGGATGAGCAGTTCTTC. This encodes CASSLLGVLDEQFF.

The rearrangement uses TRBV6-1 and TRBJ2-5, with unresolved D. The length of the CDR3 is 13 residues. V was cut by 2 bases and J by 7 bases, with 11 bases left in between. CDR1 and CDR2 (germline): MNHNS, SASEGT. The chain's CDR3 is CASSEPDMRTQYF. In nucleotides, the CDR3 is TGTGCCAGCAGTGAACCAGACATGAGGACCCAGTACTTC.

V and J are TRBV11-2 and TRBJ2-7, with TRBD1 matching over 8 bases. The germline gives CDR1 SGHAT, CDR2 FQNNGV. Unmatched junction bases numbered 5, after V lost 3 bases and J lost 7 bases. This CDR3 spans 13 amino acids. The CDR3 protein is CASSLTGVGEQYF. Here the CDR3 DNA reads TGTGCCAGCAGCTTGACAGGGGTTGGGGAGCAGTACTTC.

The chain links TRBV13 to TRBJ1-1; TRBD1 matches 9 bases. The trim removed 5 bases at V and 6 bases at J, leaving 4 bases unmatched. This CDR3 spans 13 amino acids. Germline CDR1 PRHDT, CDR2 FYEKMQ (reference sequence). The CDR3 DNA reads TGTGCCAGCAGCCGTACAGGGGGCCCTGAAGCTTTCTTT. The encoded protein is CASSRTGGPEAFF.

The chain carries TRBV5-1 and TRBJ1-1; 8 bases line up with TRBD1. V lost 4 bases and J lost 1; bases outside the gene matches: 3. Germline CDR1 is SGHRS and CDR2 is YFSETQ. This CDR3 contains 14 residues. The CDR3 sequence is CASSAGTGNTEAFF. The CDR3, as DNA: TGCGCCAGCAGCGCCGGGACAGGGAACACTGAAGCTTTCTTT.

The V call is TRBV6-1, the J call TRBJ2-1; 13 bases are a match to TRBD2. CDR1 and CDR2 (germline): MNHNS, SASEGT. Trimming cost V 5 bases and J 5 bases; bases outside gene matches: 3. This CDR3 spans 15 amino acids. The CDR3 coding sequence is TGTGCCAGCAGTACTACTAGCGGGGGGGACAATGAGCAGTTCTTC. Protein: CASSTTSGGDNEQFF.

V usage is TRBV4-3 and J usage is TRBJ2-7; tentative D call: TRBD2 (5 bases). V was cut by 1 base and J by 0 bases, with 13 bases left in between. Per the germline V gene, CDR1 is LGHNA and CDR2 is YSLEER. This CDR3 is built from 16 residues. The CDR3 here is CASSQVYKTNSYEQYF. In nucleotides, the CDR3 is TGCGCCAGCAGCCAAGTATATAAGACTAACTCCTACGAGCAGTACTTC.

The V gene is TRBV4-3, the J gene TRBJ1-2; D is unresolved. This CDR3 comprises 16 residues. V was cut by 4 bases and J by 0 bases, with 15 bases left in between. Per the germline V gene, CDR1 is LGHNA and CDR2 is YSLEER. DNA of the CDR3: TGCGCCAGCAGCCTTTCCTTGGCCCATCCTAACTATGGCTACACCTTC. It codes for CASSLSLAHPNYGYTF.

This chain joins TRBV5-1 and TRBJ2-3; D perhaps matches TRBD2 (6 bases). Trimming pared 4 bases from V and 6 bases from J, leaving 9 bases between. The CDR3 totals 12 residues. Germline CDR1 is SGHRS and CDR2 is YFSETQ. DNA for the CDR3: TGCGCCAGCAGCGTACGGGGGGATACGCAGTATTTT. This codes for CASSVRGDTQYF. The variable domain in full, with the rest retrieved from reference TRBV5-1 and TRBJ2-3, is KAGVTQTPRYLIKTRGQQVTLSCSPISGHRSVSWYQQTPGQGLQFLFEYFSETQRNKGNFPGRFSGRQFSNSRSEMNVSTLELGDSALYLCASSVRGDTQYFGPGTRLTVL.

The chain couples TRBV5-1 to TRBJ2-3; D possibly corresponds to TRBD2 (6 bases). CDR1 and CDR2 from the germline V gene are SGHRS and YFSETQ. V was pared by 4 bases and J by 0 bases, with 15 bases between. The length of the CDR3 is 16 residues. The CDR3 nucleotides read TGCGCCAGCAGCACCGAACCGGGGGTTAGCACAGATACGCAGTATTTT. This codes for CASSTEPGVSTDTQYF.

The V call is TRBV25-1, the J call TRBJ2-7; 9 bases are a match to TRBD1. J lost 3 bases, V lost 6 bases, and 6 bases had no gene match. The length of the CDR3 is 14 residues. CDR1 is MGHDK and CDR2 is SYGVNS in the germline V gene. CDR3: CASREPTGGYEQYF. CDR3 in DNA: TGTGCCAGCAGGGAACCGACAGGGGGCTACGAGCAGTACTTC.